This passage covers 30 T cell receptor beta chains from one sample sequenced in a study of blood T cell repertoires in COVID-19. Some clones are missing from TCRdb's copy, which holds only in-frame ones; the method was immunoSEQ multiplex PCR. The table lists some 200,000 clones, more than 75% of them singletons, with 5% to 6.5% in the top ten. The sample comprised peripheral blood. The origin of the receptors is an elderly man with acute or convalescent COVID-19.

The chain combines TRBV7-8 with TRBJ1-1, with 10 bases identical to TRBD1. CDR1 is SGHVS and CDR2 is FQNEAQ in the germline V gene. This CDR3 is 15 amino acids long. V dropped 2 bases and J dropped 5; count of bases not matched to a gene: 5. The DNA of the CDR3 is TGTGCCAGCAGCTTAACGGGACAGGGGTTGACTGAAGCTTTCTTT. The encoded protein is CASSLTGQGLTEAFF.

The chain uses TRBV15 and TRBJ2-1, with 7 nucleotides matching TRBD2. The CDR3 is 15 amino acids. Germline CDR1 is LNHNV and CDR2 is YYDKDF (reference sequence). Losses at the gene ends were 1 base for V and 2 bases for J; bases not matched to a gene: 2. The CDR3 bases are TGTGCCACCAGCAGAGGTAGCGGGCCCTACAATGAGCAGTTCTTC. Its protein product is CATSRGSGPYNEQFF.

The rearrangement joins TRBV5-1 to TRBJ2-1; D is perhaps TRBD1 (6 bases). The V end was cut by 4 bases, the J end by 6 bases, with 14 bases between. Germline V gives CDR1 SGHRS, CDR2 YFSETQ. The CDR3 is 14 amino acids. CDR3 sequence: CASSALQGGNEQFF. The DNA for the CDR3 is TGCGCCAGCAGCGCCTTACAGGGTGGCAATGAGCAGTTCTTC.

The V and J genes are TRBV18 and TRBJ2-7; 7 bases agree with TRBD2. V lost 2 bases and J lost 6; bases outside the gene matches: 4. The CDR3 spans 13 residues. CDR1 and CDR2 (germline): KGHSH, LQKENI. CDR3 protein: CASSPGEGREQYF. In DNA form, the CDR3 reads TGTGCCAGCTCACCAGGGGAGGGGCGCGAGCAGTACTTC.

The chain uses TRBV7-9 and TRBJ2-1; the match to TRBD1 covers 9 bases. The CDR3 has 18 residues. Trimming took 5 bases from V and 2 from J; bases not matched to a gene: 13. The germline gives CDR1 SEHNR, CDR2 FQNEAQ (reference sequence). CDR3 in DNA: TGTGCCAGCAGCCCCCAGACAGGGGGGGGACCAACCTACAATGAGCAGTTCTTC. Translated: CASSPQTGGGPTYNEQFF.

J is TRBJ1-2 and V is TRBV3-1 (or the pseudogene TRBV3-2), with D possibly being TRBD1 (6 bases). The germline gives CDR1 LGHDT, CDR2 YNNKEL (reference sequence). The CDR3 extends over 17 amino acids. V was pared by 1 base and J by 0 bases, with 15 bases between. In nucleotides, the CDR3 is TGTGCCAGCAGCCAAGTGGGCAGGGGTGAGGCTAACTATGGCTACACCTTC. It encodes CASSQVGRGEANYGYTF.

The chain has TRBV5-1 and TRBJ2-7, with 8 bases fitting TRBD1. Germline V gene data show CDR1 as SGHRS and CDR2 as YFSETQ. The CDR3 length is 15 residues. The trim removed 6 bases at V and 5 bases at J, leaving 13 bases unmatched. CDR3 nucleotides: TGCGCCAGCACCAAACCGGGACAGGCTAAAAACGAGCAGTACTTC. Residues: CASTKPGQAKNEQYF.

The chain employs TRBV10-3 and TRBJ2-7, with 10 positions matching TRBD1. Germline lookup yields CDR1 ENHRY and CDR2 SYGVKD. With 6 bases clipped from V and 3 bases from J, the junction kept 11 bases outside the gene matches. The CDR3 length is 16 residues. The CDR3 nucleotides are TGTGCCATCAGCGGTAAAACCGGGACAGGGGTCTACGAGCAGTACTTC. It yields the protein CAISGKTGTGVYEQYF.

The V gene is TRBV19, the J gene TRBJ1-1, with 8 positions matching TRBD1. CDR1 and CDR2 (germline): LNHDA, SQIVND (reference sequence). With 1 base clipped from V and 0 bases from J, the junction kept 7 bases outside the gene matches. The CDR3 totals 17 residues. CDR3 in amino acids: CASSIGTGSPLNTEAFF. The DNA for the CDR3 is TGTGCCAGTAGTATAGGGACAGGGAGCCCCCTGAACACTGAAGCTTTCTTT. Full variable domain (remainder filled in from reference TRBV19 and TRBJ1-1): DGGITQSPKYLFRKEGQNVTLSCEQNLNHDAMYWYRQDPGQGLRLIYYSQIVNDFQKGDIAEGYSVSREKKESFPLTVTSAQKNPTAFYLCASSIGTGSPLNTEAFFGQGTRLTVV.

The V call is TRBV30, the J call TRBJ1-2; the D gene is possibly TRBD1 (5 bases). Trimming removed 2 bases from V and 10 bases from J, with 17 bases in between. This CDR3 has 13 residues. Germline V gives CDR1 GTSNPN, CDR2 SVGIG (reference sequence). The CDR3 here is CAWSPDSQRVYTF. DNA of the CDR3: TGTGCCTGGAGTCCAGACAGCCAGAGAGTCTACACCTTC.

The chain couples TRBV5-4 to TRBJ2-3, with TRBD1 as a possible D gene (5 bases). V lost 0 bases, J lost 0 bases, and 11 bases lay in between. Germline assignment: CDR1 SGHNT and CDR2 YYREEE (reference sequence). The CDR3 is 16 residues long. Written as DNA, the CDR3 is TGTGCCAGCAGCTTGGGGGGTGGACATAGCACAGATACGCAGTATTTT. The encoded protein is CASSLGGGHSTDTQYF. Looking up the rest from reference TRBV5-4 and TRBJ2-3 gives the full variable domain: ETGVTQSPTHLIKTRGQQVTLRCSSQSGHNTVSWYQQALGQGPQFIFQYYREEENGRGNFPPRFSGLQFPNYSSELNVNALELDDSALYLCASSLGGGHSTDTQYFGPGTRLTVL.

This sequence joins TRBV29-1 and TRBJ2-1; tentatively, D is TRBD2 (5 bases). The V gene's germline CDR1 is SQVTM and CDR2 ANQGSEA. CDR3 length equals 14 residues. Trimming removed 4 bases at V and 2 bases at J, with 12 bases between. The CDR3 sequence is CSVVSGGTYNEQFF. The DNA for the CDR3 is TGCAGCGTTGTAAGCGGAGGAACCTACAATGAGCAGTTCTTC.

J is TRBJ2-7 and V is TRBV2; tentative D call: TRBD1 (6 bases). Germline V lookup: CDR1 SNHLY, CDR2 FYNNEI. The CDR3 spans 13 residues. Trimming pared 6 bases from V and 0 bases from J, leaving 9 bases between. CDR3 nucleotides: TGTGCCAGCAGACGGGACAACTCCTACGAGCAGTACTTC. Protein product: CASRRDNSYEQYF. The full variable domain, in which reference TRBV2 and TRBJ2-7 provide the parts outside the CDR3, is EPEVTQTPSHQVTQMGQEVILRCVPISNHLYFYWYRQILGQKVEFLVSFYNNEISEKSEIFDDQFSVERPDGSNFTLKIRSTKLEDSAMYFCASRRDNSYEQYFGPGTRLTVT.

This clone has only one observation. This chain links TRBV28 with TRBJ2-1; 12 bases agree with TRBD2. The CDR3 spans 15 residues. The germline gives CDR1 MDHEN, CDR2 SYDVKM. V dropped 6 bases and J dropped 6; count of bases not matched to a gene: 6. The CDR3 nucleotides are TGTGCCAGCAGCGGACTAGCGGGGTCCCCCAATGAGCAGTTCTTC. Protein sequence: CASSGLAGSPNEQFF.

The chain carries TRBV6-5 and TRBJ1-1; 8 bases fit TRBD1. CDR3 length: 14 amino acids. The ends lost 7 bases at V and 1 base at J; junction bases unmatched: 5. Germline V gives CDR1 MNHEY, CDR2 SVGAGI. The CDR3 region is CASNQGQENTEAFF. The CDR3 coding sequence is TGTGCCAGCAACCAGGGACAGGAGAACACTGAAGCTTTCTTT.

The genes are TRBV7-2 and TRBJ2-1; 14 nucleotides line up with TRBD2. The ends lost 0 bases at V and 9 bases at J; junction bases unmatched: 10. Looked up from germline, CDR1 is SGHTA and CDR2 is FQGNSA. The CDR3 runs to 18 residues. This chain's CDR3 is CASSLAQPGLAGVGEQFF. The DNA of the CDR3 is TGTGCCAGCAGCTTAGCCCAACCGGGACTAGCGGGAGTGGGTGAGCAGTTCTTC.

The chain has TRBV3-1 (or the pseudogene TRBV3-2) and TRBJ2-1; D not certain. Trimming cost V 3 bases and J 0 bases, with 12 bases left between them. The CDR3 contains 16 residues. Germline loops: CDR1 LGHDT, CDR2 YNNKEL (reference sequence). The CDR3 DNA follows: TGTGCCAGCAGCCATCGTATGTCAGACTCCTACAATGAGCAGTTCTTC. Translation gives CASSHRMSDSYNEQFF.

The CDR3 DNA reads as TGCGCCAGCAGCTGGGGACAGGGGACCGGGGAGCTGTTTTTT. Amino acids: CASSWGQGTGELFF. This sequence joins TRBV5-1 and TRBJ2-2, with 10 bases that match TRBD1. Germline trimming cut 3 bases from V and 5 bases from J; bases unmatched to any gene: 1. Per germline, CDR1 SGHRS and CDR2 YFSETQ. The CDR3 sequence is 14 residues long.

V and J are TRBV11-2 and TRBJ2-6; TRBD1 matches at 9 bases. CDR1 and CDR2 (germline): SGHAT, FQNNGV. The CDR3 consists of 17 residues. V was pared by 5 bases and J by 3 bases, with 8 bases of the junction left unmatched. The CDR3 here is CASSHGTGLVGANVLTF. The CDR3 DNA sequence: TGTGCCAGCAGCCACGGGACAGGGCTAGTTGGGGCCAACGTCCTGACTTTC. The full variable domain, completed using reference TRBV11-2 and TRBJ2-6, is EAGVAQSPRYKIIEKRQSVAFWCNPISGHATLYWYQQILGQGPKLLIQFQNNGVVDDSQLPKDRFSAERLKGVDSTLKIQPAKLEDSAVYLCASSHGTGLVGANVLTFGAGSRLTVL.

Regarding this clone: Other DNA variants within this sample encode the same CDR3. CDR3 region: CASSSEAQETQYF. CDR3 bases: TGCGCCAGCAGCTCTGAGGCGCAAGAGACCCAGTACTTC. The chain joins TRBV5-1 to TRBJ2-5; D not resolved. Per the germline V gene, CDR1 is SGHRS and CDR2 is YFSETQ. V was clipped by 3 bases and J by 2 bases, with 8 bases between them. CDR3 length equals 13 residues.

The chain couples TRBV9 to TRBJ1-6, with D perhaps TRBD1 (5 bases). The CDR3 sequence is 15 residues long. With 0 bases removed from V and 8 bases from J, the gap between germline ends came to 12 bases. Germline assignment: CDR1 SGDLS and CDR2 YYNGEE. The CDR3 loop reads CASSVGRRGDSPLHF. CDR3 DNA sequence: TGTGCCAGCAGCGTAGGGCGACGGGGGGATTCACCCCTCCACTTT.

The gene calls are TRBV6-1 and TRBJ2-5; 7 bases are a match to TRBD1. The CDR3 loop spans 16 amino acids. CDR1 is MNHNS and CDR2 is SASEGT in the germline V gene. J lost 1 base, V lost 2 bases, and 7 bases had no gene match. CDR3 protein: CASSETGERVQETQYF. The CDR3, as DNA: TGTGCCAGCAGTGAAACAGGGGAGAGGGTCCAAGAGACCCAGTACTTC.

V usage is TRBV7-6 and J usage is TRBJ2-1; maybe TRBD2 (6 bases). There are 15 residues in the CDR3. V lost 1 base and J lost 4, with 11 bases in between. CDR1 is SGHVS and CDR2 is FNYEAQ in the germline V gene. CDR3 protein: CASSLGPGVYNEQFF. The CDR3 DNA is TGTGCCAGCAGCTTAGGTCCGGGGGTTTACAATGAGCAGTTCTTC.

The chain carries TRBV15 and TRBJ2-5; the D gene is possibly TRBD1 (6 bases). Looked up from germline, CDR1 is LNHNV and CDR2 is YYDKDF (reference sequence). The CDR3 loop spans 15 amino acids. V gave up 2 bases and J gave up 1 base, with 11 bases separating them. In DNA, the CDR3 is TGTGCCACCAGCAGACAAACAGGGTTCCAAGAGACCCAGTACTTC. Its protein product is CATSRQTGFQETQYF.

CDR3 DNA sequence: TGTGCTAGTGGGCAGAGGGGGACACCCGACGGGGAGCTGTTTTTT. The encoded protein is CASGQRGTPDGELFF. The J gene is TRBJ2-2, the V gene TRBV12-5, with a possible D match to TRBD1 (6 bases). Per the germline V gene, CDR1 is LGHNT and CDR2 is FRNRAP. V was trimmed by 6 bases and J by 7 bases, leaving 18 bases between them. The CDR3 loop spans 15 amino acids.

V gene TRBV24-1 combines with J gene TRBJ2-6; no definite D call. Looked up from germline, CDR1 is KGHDR and CDR2 is SFDVKD. The V end lost 5 bases, the J end lost 2 bases, and 9 bases lay between the germline ends. The CDR3 contains 15 residues. In DNA, the CDR3 is TGTGCCACCAGTGGCCAAGGAGCTGGGGCCAACGTCCTGACTTTC. Amino acids: CATSGQGAGANVLTF.

The chain recombines TRBV27 with TRBJ1-1; 7 bases fit TRBD1. The CDR3 covers 16 residues. Germline loops: CDR1 MNHEY, CDR2 SMNVEV (reference sequence). Unmatched junction bases numbered 10, after V lost 3 bases and J lost 3 bases. The CDR3 loop reads CASSFRGPSWDTEAFF. For the CDR3, the DNA is TGTGCCAGCAGTTTTAGGGGGCCCAGTTGGGACACTGAAGCTTTCTTT.

This clone was seen just once. The chain links TRBV5-5 to TRBJ2-1; 12 nucleotides agree with TRBD2. J lost 6 bases, V lost 1 base, and 8 bases had no gene match. CDR1 and CDR2 from the germline V gene are SGHKS and YYEKEE (reference sequence). This CDR3 region has 17 residues. The CDR3 sequence: CASSLNPLAGGANEQFF. The CDR3 coding sequence is TGTGCCAGCAGCTTGAACCCCCTAGCGGGAGGGGCCAATGAGCAGTTCTTC.

This clone has only one observation. The J gene is TRBJ1-5, the V gene TRBV19; D remains ambiguous. The length of the CDR3 is 18 residues. With 1 base removed from V and 0 bases from J, the gap between germline ends came to 16 bases. CDR1 and CDR2 from the germline V gene are LNHDA and SQIVND (reference sequence). CDR3 amino acids: CASSIGSLLRYSNQPQHF. The CDR3 DNA reads as TGTGCCAGTAGTATAGGTTCGCTCCTGCGGTATAGCAATCAGCCCCAGCATTTT.

The rearrangement uses TRBV6-5 and TRBJ1-5; D is possibly TRBD1 (5 bases). This CDR3 is 15 amino acids long. CDR1 and CDR2 (germline): MNHEY, SVGAGI. The ends were cut back, 7 bases at V and 3 bases at J, with 16 bases in the middle. The CDR3 spells CASTLRQGNNQPQHF. In nucleotides, the CDR3 is TGTGCCAGCACCCTTCGGCAGGGCAACAATCAGCCCCAGCATTTT.